These 19 T cell receptor beta chains originate from one sample sequenced in a study of cytomegalovirus exposure and HLA in healthy donors. PCR used 60 Vbeta primers and 13 Jbeta primers. Using immunoSEQ multiplex PCR, the repertoire was profiled, and TCRdb retains in-frame clones only, with some absent. The sample records some 85,000 clones, over 60% being singletons. Sequencing used PBMCs. The receptors were sampled from a man aged 40-49 years in good health and CMV-seronegative.

This clone was detected a few times. The rearrangement uses TRBV2 and TRBJ1-2; a possible D gene is TRBD1 (6 bases). CDR3 length equals 14 residues. Trimming removed 3 bases at V and 8 bases at J, with 16 bases between. Germline V gene lookup returns CDR1 SNHLY and CDR2 FYNNEI. The CDR3 reads CASSEYRVSGGYTF. In DNA form, the CDR3 reads TGTGCCAGCAGTGAGTACAGGGTTTCCGGCGGCTACACCTTC.

The chain combines TRBV12-5 with TRBJ1-2, with D tentatively TRBD1 (5 bases). Germline CDR1 LGHNT, CDR2 FRNRAP. Trimming pared 3 bases from V and 2 bases from J, leaving 13 bases between. The CDR3 spans 15 residues. CDR3 bases: TGTGCTAGTGGTTTAGGGCAGGGCTTAAACTATGGCTACACCTTC. The encoded protein is CASGLGQGLNYGYTF.

The J gene is TRBJ2-7, the V gene TRBV28; tentatively, D is TRBD1 (5 bases). Germline V gives CDR1 MDHEN, CDR2 SYDVKM. The germline V and J ends were trimmed by 6 bases and 5 bases, with 20 bases remaining between them. This CDR3 has 15 amino acids. The CDR3 here is CASRVAGKIEDEQYF. The CDR3 DNA follows: TGTGCCAGCAGAGTAGCAGGGAAAATAGAAGACGAGCAGTACTTC. The whole variable domain, filled in from reference TRBV28 and TRBJ2-7, reads DVKVTQSSRYLVKRTGEKVFLECVQDMDHENMFWYRQDPGLGLRLIYFSYDVKMKEKGDIPEGYSVSREKKERFSLILESASTNQTSMYLCASRVAGKIEDEQYFGPGTRLTVT.

V usage is TRBV6-5 and J usage is TRBJ2-5, with D maybe TRBD1 (7 bases). Trimming shortened V by 4 bases and J by 11 bases, and 17 bases separated the two germline ends. The CDR3 consists of 13 residues. Germline V gene lookup returns CDR1 MNHEY and CDR2 SVGAGI. CDR3 sequence (DNA): TGTGCCAGCAGTTTCAGGGGGGTGGAGGAGCAGTACTTC. Its protein product is CASSFRGVEEQYF.

This clone was counted a single time. This sequence joins TRBV19 and TRBJ1-2, with a tentative D call TRBD1 (5 bases). The germline V gene encodes CDR1 LNHDA and CDR2 SQIVND (reference sequence). V gave up 6 bases and J gave up 5 bases, with 16 bases separating them. The CDR3 covers 14 residues. The CDR3 reads CASSQYDRSYGYTF. DNA of the CDR3: TGTGCCAGTAGCCAATATGACAGATCTTATGGCTACACCTTC.

This chain's CDR3 is CASSRTGGHQPQHF. DNA for the CDR3: TGTGCCAGCAGCCGGACAGGGGGCCATCAGCCCCAGCATTTT. V usage is TRBV7-9 and J usage is TRBJ1-5, with 11 bases aligning to TRBD1. J gave up 5 bases and V 5 bases, and 2 bases lay outside the gene matches. Germline values: CDR1 SEHNR, CDR2 FQNEAQ (reference sequence). The CDR3 runs to 14 residues.

The chain links TRBV6-6 to TRBJ1-6, with D tentatively TRBD1 (6 bases). CDR1 is MNHNY, CDR2 SVGAGI, per germline (reference sequence). The CDR3 runs to 16 residues. The ends were cut back, 6 bases at V and 7 bases at J, with 19 bases in the middle. The CDR3 bases are TGTGCCAGCAGGAAATCCGGGACACGGGGAAATTCACCCCTCCACTTT. Translated, it gives CASRKSGTRGNSPLHF.

V gene TRBV9 combines with J gene TRBJ2-7; tentative D call: TRBD1 (6 bases). The germline gives CDR1 SGDLS, CDR2 YYNGEE. The CDR3 extends over 14 amino acids. V lost 0 bases, J lost 4 bases, and 11 bases lay in between. CDR3 in amino acids: CASSVDGRGYEQYF. DNA of the CDR3: TGTGCCAGCAGCGTAGACGGCAGGGGTTACGAGCAGTACTTC. Together with reference TRBV9 and TRBJ2-7, the CDR3 gives the full variable domain: DSGVTQTPKHLITATGQRVTLRCSPRSGDLSVYWYQQSLDQGLQFLIQYYNGEERAKGNILERFSAQQFPDLHSELNLSSLELGDSALYFCASSVDGRGYEQYFGPGTRLTVT.

The rearrangement uses TRBV2 and TRBJ2-2, with D maybe TRBD2 (5 bases). The CDR3 consists of 14 residues. V was clipped by 7 bases and J by 9 bases, with 18 bases between them. Germline CDR1 reads SNHLY; CDR2 reads FYNNEI. CDR3: CASTFFGESRELFF. CDR3 coding DNA: TGTGCCAGCACCTTCTTTGGGGAGTCTCGGGAGCTGTTTTTT.

The gene calls are TRBV11-2 and TRBJ1-4; 10 bases match TRBD1. V shed 3 bases, J shed 8 bases, and the junction held 6 bases outside the gene matches. The CDR3 is 15 amino acids. CDR1 and CDR2 (germline): SGHAT, FQNNGV. The CDR3 nucleotides read TGTGCCAGCAGCTTGGCGACAGGGGGCTACGAAAAACTGTTTTTT. Protein: CASSLATGGYEKLFF.

The J gene is TRBJ1-2, the V gene TRBV28, with D maybe TRBD1 (5 bases). V gave up 6 bases and J gave up 7 bases, with 21 bases separating them. CDR3 length equals 15 residues. Germline CDR1 is MDHEN and CDR2 is SYDVKM. DNA of the CDR3: TGTGCCAGCAGCTATGCGTCAGGGAGGGGTGGTGGCTACACCTTC. Its translation is CASSYASGRGGGYTF.

This clone was observed a handful of times. V gene TRBV4-1 combines with J gene TRBJ2-7; 7 bases are a match to TRBD1. The CDR3 length is 14 residues. Per the germline V gene, CDR1 is MGHRA and CDR2 is YSYEKL. The V gene end was trimmed by 4 bases and the J gene end by 4 bases; junction bases not matched to a gene: 7. The CDR3 spells CASSPGQIPYEQYF. The CDR3 nucleotides read TGCGCCAGCAGCCCGGGACAGATACCATACGAGCAGTACTTC.

This clone showed up just once. The CDR3 loop is CASSQGSSQNSPLHF. The CDR3 nucleotides are TGTGCCAGCAGCCAGGGCTCATCACAAAATTCACCCCTCCACTTT. V and J are TRBV11-2 and TRBJ1-6, with D maybe TRBD1 (5 bases). V lost 5 bases, J lost 7 bases, and 15 bases lay in between. The CDR3 covers 15 residues. In germline, CDR1 is SGHAT, CDR2 FQNNGV.

This clone was found a few times. The chain links TRBV5-1 to TRBJ1-1, with D possibly matching TRBD1 (5 bases). The CDR3 has 18 amino acids. V was pared by 4 bases and J by 0 bases, with 22 bases between. Germline CDR1 reads SGHRS; CDR2 reads YFSETQ. Written as DNA, the CDR3 is TGCGCCAGCAGCCCTCGGGGGGTGGGTTATAACTTGAACACTGAAGCTTTCTTT. Translating it yields CASSPRGVGYNLNTEAFF.

This clone was seen a few times. This sequence joins TRBV18 and TRBJ2-1, with a tentative D call TRBD2 (5 bases). Germline V gene lookup returns CDR1 KGHSH and CDR2 LQKENI. V lost 3 bases, J lost 8 bases, and 17 bases lay in between. This CDR3 region has 15 residues. CDR3 bases: TGTGCCAGCTCACCTCAGAGGACTGGAAAGGATGAGCAGTTCTTC. Its translation: CASSPQRTGKDEQFF. The full variable domain, with the rest looked up from reference TRBV18 and TRBJ2-1, is NAGVMQNPRHLVRRRGQEARLRCSPMKGHSHVYWYRQLPEEGLKFMVYLQKENIIDESGMPKERFSAEFPKEGPSILRIQQVVRGDSAAYFCASSPQRTGKDEQFFGPGTRLTVL.

This chain joins TRBV9 and TRBJ1-2; tentative D call: TRBD1 (5 bases). The CDR3 has 13 residues. V gave up 1 base and J gave up 7 bases, with 11 bases separating them. Germline CDR1 SGDLS, CDR2 YYNGEE. The CDR3 DNA is TGTGCCAGCAGCGTACAGGGCTACGGTGGCTACACCTTC. The encoded protein is CASSVQGYGGYTF.

As concerns this clone: The sample holds other DNA sequences that translate to the same CDR3. CDR3 residues: CASSRTKGQETQYF. Here the CDR3 DNA reads TGTGCCAGCAGCCGAACTAAAGGTCAAGAGACCCAGTACTTC. This chain connects TRBV28 to TRBJ2-5; D is unclear. CDR3 length: 14 amino acids. The germline V gene has CDR1 MDHEN and CDR2 SYDVKM. With 6 bases removed from V and 2 bases from J, the gap between germline ends came to 13 bases.

The CDR3 loop reads CASSKGGYSNTGELFF. CDR3 nucleotide sequence: TGTGCCAGCAGTAAAGGAGGCTACTCGAACACCGGGGAGCTGTTTTTT. The chain uses TRBV25-1 and TRBJ2-2; possibly TRBD2 for D (5 bases). Trimming shortened V by 5 bases and J by 0 bases, and 13 bases separated the two germline ends. The CDR3 length is 16 residues. Germline CDR1 and CDR2: MGHDK and SYGVNS.

This clone was seen only a few times. This chain links TRBV11-2 with TRBJ1-2, with 7 positions matching TRBD1. Germline CDR1 is SGHAT and CDR2 is FQNNGV. This CDR3 contains 14 residues. J lost 4 bases, V lost 5 bases, and 7 bases had no gene match. CDR3 protein: CASSQTGLSYGYTF. The CDR3 DNA reads TGTGCCAGCAGCCAGACAGGGTTGAGCTATGGCTACACCTTC.